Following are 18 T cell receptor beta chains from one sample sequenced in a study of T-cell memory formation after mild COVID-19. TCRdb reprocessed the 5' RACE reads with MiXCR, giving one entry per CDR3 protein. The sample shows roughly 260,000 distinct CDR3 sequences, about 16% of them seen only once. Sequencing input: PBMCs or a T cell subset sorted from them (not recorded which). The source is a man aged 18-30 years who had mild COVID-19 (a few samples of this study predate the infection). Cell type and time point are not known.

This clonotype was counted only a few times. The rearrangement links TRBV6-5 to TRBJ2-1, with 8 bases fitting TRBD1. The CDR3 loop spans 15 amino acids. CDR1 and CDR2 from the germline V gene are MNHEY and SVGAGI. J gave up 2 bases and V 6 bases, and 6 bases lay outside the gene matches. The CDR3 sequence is CASRSGTGTYNEQFF. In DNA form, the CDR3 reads TGTGCCAGCAGATCCGGGACAGGCACCTACAATGAGCAGTTCTTC.

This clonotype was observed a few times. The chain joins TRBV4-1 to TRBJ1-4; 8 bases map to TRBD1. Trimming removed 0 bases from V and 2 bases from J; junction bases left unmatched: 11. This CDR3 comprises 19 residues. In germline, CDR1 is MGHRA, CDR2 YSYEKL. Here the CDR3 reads CASSQDLWTGSTTNEKLFF. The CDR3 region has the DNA TGCGCCAGCAGCCAAGATCTATGGACAGGGTCCACGACTAATGAAAAACTGTTTTTT.

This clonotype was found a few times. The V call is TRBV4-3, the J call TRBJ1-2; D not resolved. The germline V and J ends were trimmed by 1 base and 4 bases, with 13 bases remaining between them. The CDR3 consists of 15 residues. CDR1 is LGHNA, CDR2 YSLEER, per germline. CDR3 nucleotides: TGCGCCAGCAGCCAAGCCCCGGACGGCCCCTATGGCTACACCTTC. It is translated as CASSQAPDGPYGYTF.

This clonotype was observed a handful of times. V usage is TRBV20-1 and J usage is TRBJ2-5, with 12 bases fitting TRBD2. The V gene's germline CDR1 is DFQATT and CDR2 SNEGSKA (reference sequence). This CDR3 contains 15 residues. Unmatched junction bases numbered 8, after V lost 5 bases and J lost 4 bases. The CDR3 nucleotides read TGCAGTGCTCGCCTCCCGACTAGCGGGGGAGAGACCCAGTACTTC. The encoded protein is CSARLPTSGGETQYF.

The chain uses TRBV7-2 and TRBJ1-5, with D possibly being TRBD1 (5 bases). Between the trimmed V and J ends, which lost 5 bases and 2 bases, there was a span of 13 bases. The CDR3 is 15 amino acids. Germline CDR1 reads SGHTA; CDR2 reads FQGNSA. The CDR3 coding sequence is TGTGCCAGCAGCCCCTTGGCAGGGCGCAATCAGCCCCAGCATTTT. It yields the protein CASSPLAGRNQPQHF.

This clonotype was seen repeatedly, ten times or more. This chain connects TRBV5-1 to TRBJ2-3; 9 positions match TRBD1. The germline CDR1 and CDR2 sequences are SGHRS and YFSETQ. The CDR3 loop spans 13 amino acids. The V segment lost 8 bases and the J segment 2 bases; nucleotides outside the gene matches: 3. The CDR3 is CASRTGVTDTQYF. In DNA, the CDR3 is TGCGCCAGTAGGACAGGGGTCACAGATACGCAGTATTTT.

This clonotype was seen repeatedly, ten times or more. The CDR3 region has the DNA TGTGCCAGCAGCTCGAACACCGGGGAGCTGTTTTTT. This encodes CASSSNTGELFF. The chain couples TRBV6-6 to TRBJ2-2; no definite D call. Deletions cut 6 bases from V and 0 bases from J, with 2 bases between. From germline, CDR1 is MNHNY and CDR2 SVGAGI (reference sequence). The CDR3 loop spans 12 amino acids.

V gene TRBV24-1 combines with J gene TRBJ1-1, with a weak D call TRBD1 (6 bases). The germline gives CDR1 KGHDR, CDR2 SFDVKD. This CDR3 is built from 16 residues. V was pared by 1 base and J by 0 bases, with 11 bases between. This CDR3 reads CATSDLGGQLNTEAFF. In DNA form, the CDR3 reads TGTGCCACCAGTGATTTAGGGGGACAATTGAACACTGAAGCTTTCTTT.

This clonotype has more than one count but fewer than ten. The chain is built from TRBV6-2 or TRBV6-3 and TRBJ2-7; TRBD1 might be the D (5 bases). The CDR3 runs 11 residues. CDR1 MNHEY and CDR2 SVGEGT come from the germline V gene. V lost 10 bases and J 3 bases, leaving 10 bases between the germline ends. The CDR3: CATQGYYEQYV. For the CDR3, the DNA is TGTGCCACTCAGGGCTACTACGAGCAGTACGTC.

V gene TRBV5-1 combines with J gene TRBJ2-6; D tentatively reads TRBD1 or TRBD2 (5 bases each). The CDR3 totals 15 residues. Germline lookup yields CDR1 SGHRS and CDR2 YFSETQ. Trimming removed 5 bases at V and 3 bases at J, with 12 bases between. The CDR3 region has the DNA TGCGCCAGCAGTAATGGGACCGGTGGGGCCAACGTCCTGACTTTC. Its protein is CASSNGTGGANVLTF.

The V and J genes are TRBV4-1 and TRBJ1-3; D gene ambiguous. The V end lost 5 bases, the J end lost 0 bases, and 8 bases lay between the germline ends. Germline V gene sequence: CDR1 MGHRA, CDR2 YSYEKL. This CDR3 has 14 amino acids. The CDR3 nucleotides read TGCGCCAGCAGCGTTGGTTTCTCTGGAAACACCATATATTTT. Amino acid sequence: CASSVGFSGNTIYF.

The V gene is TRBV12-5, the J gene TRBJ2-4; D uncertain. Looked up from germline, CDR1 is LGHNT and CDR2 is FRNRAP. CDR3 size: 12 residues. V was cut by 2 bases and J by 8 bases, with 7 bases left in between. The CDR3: CASGLFIDIQYF. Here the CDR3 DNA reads TGTGCTAGTGGTTTGTTTATCGACATTCAGTACTTC.

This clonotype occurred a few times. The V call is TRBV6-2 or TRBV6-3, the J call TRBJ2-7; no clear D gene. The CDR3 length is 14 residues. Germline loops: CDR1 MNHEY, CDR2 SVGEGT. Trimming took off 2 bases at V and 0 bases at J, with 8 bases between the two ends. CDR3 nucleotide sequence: TGTGCCAGCAGTTACGACCAAAGCTCCTACGAGCAGTACGTC. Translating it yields CASSYDQSSYEQYV.

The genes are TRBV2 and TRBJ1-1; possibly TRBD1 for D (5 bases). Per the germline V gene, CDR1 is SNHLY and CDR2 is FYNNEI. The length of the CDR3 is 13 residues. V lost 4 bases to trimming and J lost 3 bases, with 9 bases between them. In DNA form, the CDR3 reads TGTGCCAGCAGTGTGGCGGGGGACACTGAAGCTTTCTTT. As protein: CASSVAGDTEAFF.

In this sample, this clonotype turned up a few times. CDR3 sequence (DNA): TGCAGTGCTATTGACAGGGGTAGGGCAGATACGCAGTATTTT. It encodes CSAIDRGRADTQYF. The J gene is TRBJ2-3, the V gene TRBV20-1; 8 positions agree with TRBD1. CDR3 length: 14 amino acids. Germline lookup yields CDR1 DFQATT and CDR2 SNEGSKA (reference sequence). V gave up 4 bases and J gave up 4 bases; unmatched junction bases: 7.

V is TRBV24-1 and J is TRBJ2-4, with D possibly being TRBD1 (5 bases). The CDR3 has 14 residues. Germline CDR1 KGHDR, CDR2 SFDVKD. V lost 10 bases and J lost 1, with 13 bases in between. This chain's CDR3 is CATSSRAAKNIQYF. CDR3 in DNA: TGTGCCACTTCGAGCAGGGCCGCCAAAAACATTCAGTACTTC.

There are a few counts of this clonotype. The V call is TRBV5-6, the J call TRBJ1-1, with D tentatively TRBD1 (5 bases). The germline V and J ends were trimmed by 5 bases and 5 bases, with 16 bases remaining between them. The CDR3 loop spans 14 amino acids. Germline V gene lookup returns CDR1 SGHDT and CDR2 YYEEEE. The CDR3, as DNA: TGTGCCAGCAGTTCCCTGGGGGTACGAACTGAAGCTTTCTTT. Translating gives CASSSLGVRTEAFF.

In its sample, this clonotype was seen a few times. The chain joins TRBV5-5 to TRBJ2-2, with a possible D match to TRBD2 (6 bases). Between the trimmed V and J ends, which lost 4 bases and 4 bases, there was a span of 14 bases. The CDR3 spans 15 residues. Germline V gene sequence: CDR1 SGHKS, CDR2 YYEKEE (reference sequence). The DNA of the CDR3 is TGTGCCAGCAGCGCTCTGGAGGGTACCACCGGGGAGCTGTTTTTT. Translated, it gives CASSALEGTTGELFF.